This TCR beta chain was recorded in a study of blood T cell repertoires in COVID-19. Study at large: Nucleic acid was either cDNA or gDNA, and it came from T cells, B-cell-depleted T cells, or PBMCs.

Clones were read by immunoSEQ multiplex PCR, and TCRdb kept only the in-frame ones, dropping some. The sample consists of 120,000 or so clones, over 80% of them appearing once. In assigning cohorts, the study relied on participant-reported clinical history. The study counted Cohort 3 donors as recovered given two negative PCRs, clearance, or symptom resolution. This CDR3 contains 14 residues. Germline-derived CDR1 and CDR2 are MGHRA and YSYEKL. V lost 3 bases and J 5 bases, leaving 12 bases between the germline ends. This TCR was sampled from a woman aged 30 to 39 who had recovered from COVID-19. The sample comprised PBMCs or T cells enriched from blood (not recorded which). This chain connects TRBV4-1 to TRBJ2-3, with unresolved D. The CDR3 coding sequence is TGCGCCAGCAGCCAGGCCACAGTGAAAGATACGCAGTATTTT. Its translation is CASSQATVKDTQYF.